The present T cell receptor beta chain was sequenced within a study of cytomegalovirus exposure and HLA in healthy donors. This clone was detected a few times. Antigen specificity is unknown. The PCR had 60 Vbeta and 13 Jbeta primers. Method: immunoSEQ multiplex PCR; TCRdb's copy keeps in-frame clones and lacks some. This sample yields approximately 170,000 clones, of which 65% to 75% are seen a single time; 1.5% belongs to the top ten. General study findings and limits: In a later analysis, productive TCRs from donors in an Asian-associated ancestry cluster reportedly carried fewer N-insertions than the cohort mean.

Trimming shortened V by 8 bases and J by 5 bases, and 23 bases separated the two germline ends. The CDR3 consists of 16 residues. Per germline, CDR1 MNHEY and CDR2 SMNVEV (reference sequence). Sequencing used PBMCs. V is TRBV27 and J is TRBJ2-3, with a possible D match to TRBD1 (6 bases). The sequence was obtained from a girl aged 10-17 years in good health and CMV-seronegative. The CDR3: CASSDPGTLGGDTQYF. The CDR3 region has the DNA TGTGCCAGCTCGGATCCCGGGACATTAGGAGGAGATACGCAGTATTTT.